What follows are 24 T cell receptor beta chains derived from one specimen sequenced in a study of control samples from healthy donors and cancer patients. Sequencing used immunoSEQ multiplex PCR; TCRdb keeps in-frame clones, though not all of them. The sample includes tens of thousands of clones, approximately 91% of them seen just once. Sample: blood. The receptors were gathered from a woman aged 55-69 years in good health.

This chain uses TRBV30 with TRBJ2-2, with 9 bases identical to TRBD2. The germline V gene has CDR1 GTSNPN and CDR2 SVGIG (reference sequence). V dropped 8 bases and J dropped 8; count of bases not matched to a gene: 12. This CDR3 comprises 14 residues. The CDR3 sequence: CAGTERGAWGELFF. CDR3 nucleotide sequence: TGTGCCGGGACGGAGCGGGGGGCATGGGGGGAGCTGTTTTTT.

The chain recombines TRBV10-3 with TRBJ1-1; TRBD1 agrees at 7 bases. J lost 11 bases, V lost 3 bases, and 6 bases had no gene match. This CDR3 contains 12 residues. In germline, CDR1 is ENHRY, CDR2 SYGVKD. The CDR3 sequence is CAISDEGAGAFF. Written as DNA, the CDR3 is TGTGCCATCAGTGACGAGGGGGCCGGGGCTTTCTTT.

The V gene is TRBV19, the J gene TRBJ2-7, with 10 nucleotides matching TRBD1. This CDR3 is 15 amino acids long. From germline, CDR1 is LNHDA and CDR2 SQIVND (reference sequence). V dropped 6 bases and J dropped 3; count of bases not matched to a gene: 8. CDR3 loop: CASRPQTGGNYEQYF. CDR3 coding DNA: TGTGCCAGTAGACCCCAGACAGGGGGCAACTACGAGCAGTACTTC.

CDR3 nucleotides: TGTGCCAGCAGTTTAAACAGGGCGTTCTCTGGAAACACCATATATTTT. This gives the protein CASSLNRAFSGNTIYF. V and J are TRBV27 and TRBJ1-3, with a weak D call TRBD1 (6 bases). Trimming removed 2 bases at V and 0 bases at J, with 11 bases between. Germline CDR1 and CDR2: MNHEY and SMNVEV (reference sequence). The CDR3 has 16 amino acids.

V usage is TRBV2 and J usage is TRBJ2-7; D is unclear. V was cut by 7 bases and J by 5 bases, with 9 bases left in between. The V gene's germline CDR1 is SNHLY and CDR2 FYNNEI. The CDR3 runs 11 residues. Here the CDR3 reads CASKGWNEQYF. CDR3 sequence (DNA): TGTGCCAGCAAAGGGTGGAACGAGCAGTACTTC.

The V and J genes are TRBV29-1 and TRBJ2-7; TRBD2 is a possible D gene (6 bases). Trimming pared 3 bases from V and 7 bases from J, leaving 16 bases between. The germline V gene encodes CDR1 SQVTM and CDR2 ANQGSEA. The CDR3 consists of 13 residues. The DNA of the CDR3 is TGCAGCGTTGAGGGGGGACGGCATGGGGAGCAGTACTTC. This sequence encodes CSVEGGRHGEQYF.

The chain uses TRBV18 and TRBJ2-1; D perhaps matches TRBD2 (5 bases). The CDR3 extends over 15 amino acids. Deletions cut 3 bases from V and 2 bases from J, with 11 bases between. The germline CDR1 and CDR2 sequences are KGHSH and LQKENI. The CDR3 nucleotides read TGTGCCAGCTCACCTCCAGCGGTTCCCTACAATGAGCAGTTCTTC. Residues: CASSPPAVPYNEQFF.

This chain links TRBV28 with TRBJ1-2; D is undetermined. CDR1 MDHEN and CDR2 SYDVKM come from the germline V gene. V was shortened by 2 bases and J by 8 bases, with 6 bases between the two germline ends. The CDR3 is 11 residues long. The CDR3: CASSLRRGYTF. In DNA form, the CDR3 reads TGTGCCAGCAGTTTACGACGCGGCTACACCTTC.

This sequence joins TRBV5-1 and TRBJ1-1, with 10 positions matching TRBD1. Germline V lookup: CDR1 SGHRS, CDR2 YFSETQ. V dropped 0 bases and J dropped 11; count of bases not matched to a gene: 7. CDR3 length: 14 residues. The CDR3 loop is CASSLEGQGRVAFF. The CDR3 nucleotides are TGCGCCAGCAGCTTGGAGGGACAGGGGCGGGTGGCTTTCTTT.

The V gene is TRBV28, the J gene TRBJ1-1; the D gene is possibly TRBD1 (6 bases). CDR3 length equals 12 residues. Trimming removed 2 bases from V and 10 bases from J, with 11 bases in between. Per germline, CDR1 MDHEN and CDR2 SYDVKM. CDR3 protein: CASSLVTRGAFF. CDR3 nucleotide sequence: TGTGCCAGCAGTTTAGTAACCAGGGGAGCTTTCTTT. Complete variable domain (other parts from reference TRBV28 and TRBJ1-1): DVKVTQSSRYLVKRTGEKVFLECVQDMDHENMFWYRQDPGLGLRLIYFSYDVKMKEKGDIPEGYSVSREKKERFSLILESASTNQTSMYLCASSLVTRGAFFGQGTRLTVV.

The J gene is TRBJ2-7, the V gene TRBV2; maybe TRBD1 (6 bases). Trimming removed 9 bases from V and 0 bases from J, with 18 bases in between. Germline values: CDR1 SNHLY, CDR2 FYNNEI. The CDR3 contains 15 residues. CDR3 in DNA: TGTGCCAGTCAAACCGGGACAACTCCCTCCTACGAGCAGTACTTC. It is translated as CASQTGTTPSYEQYF.

The genes are TRBV19 and TRBJ2-5; TRBD2 might be the D (6 bases). The V gene lost 5 bases and the J gene lost 12 bases, with 19 bases spanning the gap. The CDR3 has 13 amino acids. Germline V gives CDR1 LNHDA, CDR2 SQIVND (reference sequence). CDR3 in DNA: TGTGCCAGTAGTCTAACCCGGGACTCCCAAGAGTACTTC. This codes for CASSLTRDSQEYF.

The CDR3 spells CASSPGQGFGNQPQHF. The DNA of the CDR3 is TGTGCCAGCAGCCCCGGACAGGGTTTTGGCAATCAGCCCCAGCATTTT. This chain uses TRBV7-2 with TRBJ1-5, with TRBD1 identical over 8 bases. The CDR3 sequence is 16 residues long. V lost 5 bases and J lost 2; bases outside the gene matches: 8. Germline assignment: CDR1 SGHTA and CDR2 FQGNSA.

The chain employs TRBV11-2 and TRBJ2-4; D unresolved. Germline assignment: CDR1 SGHAT and CDR2 FQNNGV. Trimming took off 3 bases at V and 7 bases at J, with 7 bases between the two ends. The CDR3 is made up of 12 amino acids. The CDR3: CASSLSSNIQYF. The CDR3 DNA sequence: TGTGCCAGCAGCTTGAGTAGTAACATTCAGTACTTC.

This chain connects TRBV7-9 to TRBJ1-3; D is uncertain. In germline, CDR1 is SEHNR, CDR2 FQNEAQ (reference sequence). Trimming pared 6 bases from V and 3 bases from J, leaving 15 bases between. The CDR3 runs to 15 residues. The CDR3 coding sequence is TGTGCCAGCAGTCGTTCGGACGGTCATGGAAACACCATATATTTT. Protein: CASSRSDGHGNTIYF.

J is TRBJ2-2 and V is TRBV7-3; the match to TRBD2 covers 10 bases. V shed 4 bases, J shed 1 base, and the junction held 3 bases outside the gene matches. From germline, CDR1 is SGHTA and CDR2 FQGTGA. The CDR3 length is 16 residues. This CDR3 is CASSSRTSGNTGELFF. CDR3 nucleotide sequence: TGTGCCAGCAGCTCCAGGACTAGCGGGAACACCGGGGAGCTGTTTTTT.

This chain links TRBV18 with TRBJ2-3; no clear D. V lost 4 bases and J 4 bases, leaving 18 bases between the germline ends. CDR1 is KGHSH and CDR2 is LQKENI in the germline V gene. The CDR3 is 16 residues long. The CDR3 protein is CASSLTRPGSADTQYF. As DNA, the CDR3 is TGTGCCAGCTCACTAACCAGGCCAGGATCAGCAGATACGCAGTATTTT.

CDR3 nucleotide sequence: TGTGCCAGCAGCACCTCCAGGGTAGCTAATTCACCCCTCCACTTT. Protein product: CASSTSRVANSPLHF. The gene calls are TRBV7-2 and TRBJ1-6; D is possibly TRBD1 (5 bases). CDR1 SGHTA and CDR2 FQGNSA come from the germline V gene. The CDR3 has 15 residues. V gave up 5 bases and J gave up 6 bases, with 14 bases separating them. The full variable domain, completed using reference TRBV7-2 and TRBJ1-6, is GAGVSQSPSNKVTEKGKDVELRCDPISGHTALYWYRQSLGQGLEFLIYFQGNSAPDKSGLPSDRFSAERTGGSVSTLTIQRTQQEDSAVYLCASSTSRVANSPLHFGNGTRLTVT.

The chain joins TRBV18 to TRBJ2-5; no definite D call. The CDR3 loop spans 12 amino acids. Germline V gene data show CDR1 as KGHSH and CDR2 as LQKENI. Trimming left V 3 bases short and J 4 bases short, with 6 bases between. CDR3 sequence: CASSPSRETQYF. The CDR3 coding sequence is TGTGCCAGCTCACCGAGCAGAGAGACCCAGTACTTC.

The chain is built from TRBV12-3 or TRBV12-4 and TRBJ1-1; TRBD1 is a possible D gene (5 bases). V shed 2 bases and J shed 11 bases, with 15 bases lying between them. The CDR3 runs to 13 residues. The CDR3 nucleotides read TGTGCCAGCAGTTTATGGGACTCTCTCGTGGCTTTCTTT. Its protein product is CASSLWDSLVAFF.

The gene calls are TRBV28 and TRBJ1-2; D is unresolved. CDR1 is MDHEN and CDR2 is SYDVKM in the germline V gene. Trimming stripped 6 bases from V and 7 bases from J, with 18 bases between. This CDR3 spans 14 amino acids. The CDR3 DNA reads TGTGCCAGCAGGCAAGGGCACCGTTCCGGTGGCTACACCTTC. This translates into CASRQGHRSGGYTF.

This chain joins TRBV7-2 and TRBJ2-5, with D perhaps TRBD1 (6 bases). From germline, CDR1 is SGHTA and CDR2 FQGNSA. V was pared by 3 bases and J by 5 bases, with 10 bases between. The CDR3 is made up of 13 amino acids. The CDR3 bases are TGTGCCAGCAGCTTCTACAGGGTGGAGACCCAGTACTTC. It codes for CASSFYRVETQYF. Using reference TRBV7-2 and TRBJ2-5 for the parts outside the CDR3, the full variable domain is GAGVSQSPSNKVTEKGKDVELRCDPISGHTALYWYRQSLGQGLEFLIYFQGNSAPDKSGLPSDRFSAERTGGSVSTLTIQRTQQEDSAVYLCASSFYRVETQYFGPGTRLLVL.

The CDR3 DNA reads as TGTGCCAGCAGCTTAGCCTGGCGTAACTATGGCTACACCTTC. It is translated as CASSLAWRNYGYTF. The chain employs TRBV7-9 and TRBJ1-2; D gene ambiguous. V lost 0 bases and J 1 base, leaving 6 bases between the germline ends. The CDR3 totals 14 residues. In germline, CDR1 is SEHNR, CDR2 FQNEAQ (reference sequence). Full variable domain (rest looked up from reference TRBV7-9 and TRBJ1-2): DTGVSQNPRHKITKRGQNVTFRCDPISEHNRLYWYRQTLGQGPEFLTYFQNEAQLEKSRLLSDRFSAERPKGSFSTLEIQRTEQGDSAMYLCASSLAWRNYGYTFGSGTRLTVV.

J is TRBJ1-3 and V is TRBV3-1 (or the pseudogene TRBV3-2); D gene uncertain. Per the germline V gene, CDR1 is LGHDT and CDR2 is YNNKEL (reference sequence). Trimming took off 1 base at V and 10 bases at J, with 11 bases between the two ends. The CDR3 has 13 amino acids. CDR3 in amino acids: CASSQGRSTTIYF. The CDR3 DNA follows: TGTGCCAGCAGCCAAGGACGGAGTACGACCATATATTTT.